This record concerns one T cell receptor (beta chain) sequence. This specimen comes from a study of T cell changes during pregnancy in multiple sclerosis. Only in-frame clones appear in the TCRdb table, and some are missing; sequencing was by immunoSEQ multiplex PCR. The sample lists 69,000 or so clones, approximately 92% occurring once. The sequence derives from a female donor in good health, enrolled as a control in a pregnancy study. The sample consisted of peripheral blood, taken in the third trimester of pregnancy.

The CDR3 nucleotides are TGTGCCAGCAGCCAAGGTGGACAGTACACAGATACGCAGTATTTT. This codes for CASSQGGQYTDTQYF. This chain uses TRBV4-2 with TRBJ2-3; maybe TRBD1 (6 bases). V was shortened by 1 base and J by 2 bases, with 10 bases between the two germline ends. The CDR3 sequence is 15 residues long. CDR1 and CDR2 (germline): LGHNA, YNFKEQ.